The present T cell receptor beta chain was sequenced within a study of Ad26.COV2.S vaccination and SARS-CoV-2 variants. Profiled with immunoSEQ multiplex PCR; TCRdb holds only in-frame clones, not every one. The sample includes 350,000 to 400,000 clones, about nine tenths of them seen just once. The treatment is: 15 to 20 received Ad26.COV2.S at low or high dose, single or two shots; 5 received placebo; per-sample allocation not given. It was on day 63 after the first vaccine or placebo injection that samples were taken. Within Boston, the person who donated was an adult of 18-55 years. The shot given was an Ad26 vector that makes Wuhan-strain SARS-CoV-2 spike. CDR3 length: 15 amino acids. The germline V gene has CDR1 MNHNS and CDR2 SASEGT. Trimming took 2 bases from V and 1 from J; bases not matched to a gene: 1.

This receptor was obtained from a person aged 18-65 years who received the Ad26.COV2.S COVID-19 vaccine or a placebo. The chain combines TRBV6-1 with TRBJ1-5; 8 positions match TRBD1. The specimen comprised peripheral blood, sampled in a trial of Ad26.COV2.S vaccine versus placebo. As DNA, the CDR3 is TGTGCCAGCAGTGAACGGACAGGGAGCAATCAGCCCCAGCATTTT. It translates to CASSERTGSNQPQHF.